This T cell receptor beta chain was identified in a study of blood T cells in healthy people across ages (dated by TCRdb to about 2015). A note on the overall study: In model experiments, roughly one uniquely barcoded TCR beta cDNA molecule per two T cells was captured by template switching. Age-related changes in TCR beta repertoire diversity were measured in the study by deep sequencing normalized with unique cDNA molecular identifiers. The donors were divided into four age groups: young (average around 17 years), middle-aged (approximately 42), aged (approximately 62) and long-lived (more than 75). Donors of different ages were randomly distributed across sequencing lanes to avoid experimental bias. For two donors (one aged 18 to 29 and one aged 80 or older), the study analyzed two additional independent replicas of 1 million unique cDNA reads from the same blood draw.

The library came from 5' RACE. The sequencer was an Illumina HiSeq 2500. A second about 6 to 11 cycle PCR used a sample-barcoded 5' primer and a J-beta primer mix. Each TCR beta cDNA molecule received a unique molecular identifier from a template-switch 5' adaptor carrying 12 random nucleotides. At least 2.5 million CDR3-containing paired-end reads were obtained from each sample. The Mint cDNA synthesis kit, primed by a TRBC-specific oligonucleotide, was used to synthesize first-strand cDNA from all RNA. After uracil-DNA glycosylase treatment, a first 18-cycle PCR used universal primers M1SS and BC2_uni_R on all cDNA. The source study handled its data this way. Normalization of each sample was performed by random selection of 1 million high-quality reads, each carrying a distinct molecular identifier. Instead of being binned into consensus sequences, reads with shared molecular identifiers were discarded. MiTCR, set to a Q25 quality threshold and the strictest error-elimination algorithm, was used for CDR3 identification, clonotype clustering and error correction. A nonparametric unseen species model with Euler transformation was used to estimate a lower bound on total TCR beta diversity. TCRdb applied fastp at Q25 and MiXCR to the public reads, then kept only in-frame beta chains. CDR3 protein sequences are deduplicated, and each keeps its most common genes and DNA. Clone size and V and J calls follow TCRdb, not the original study. This sample comprises some 1.5 million distinct CDR3 sequences, approximately 28% of them detected only once. 7% to 9% of the sample belongs to the ten largest clones.

The roughly 39 donors, aged roughly 6 to 100 years, were systemically healthy Caucasian individuals from Russia. Roughly 10 milliliters of peripheral blood were collected from each donor into EDTA-treated Vacutainer tubes. Ficoll-Paque density-gradient centrifugation was used to isolate PBMCs, with at least 7 million obtained per sample. Trizol reagent was used to extract total RNA from PBMCs, with at least 5 micrograms per sample. For every donor, an aliquot of PBMCs went through flow cytometry to measure the percentages of naive CD45RAhigh/CD27high T cells. In the case of this clonotype: Its antigen has not been determined. No qualities accompany the bases; no much larger clone lies one base away.

Study-wide conclusions, independent of this receptor: Observed TCR beta diversity per million T cells fell roughly linearly with age, and a significant reduction was already apparent by age around 40. Because donor CMV infection status was unknown, age-related changes in expanded clonotypes were potentially confounded. Compared with the aged group, more naive CD4+ T cells, fewer expanded clones and increased TCR diversity were shown by the long-lived group, suggesting age selection. Because profiling used bulk unsorted PBMCs, naive and antigen-experienced compartments could not be compared conclusively. A strong correlation was found between observed TCR beta diversity and the percentage of naive T cells measured by flow cytometry. Estimates of total diversity from one million sequenced T cells were regarded as lower bounds and underestimates.

This receptor was identified in a woman aged 25 to 39 in good health. Sequencing was performed on blood.

The DNA reads TGTGCCAGCAGTTCAAGACTAGCAGTTTACAATGAGCAGTTCTTC. This gives the protein CASSSRLAVYNEQFF. This receptor chain uses TRBV12-3 or TRBV12-4 and TRBJ2-1; TRBD2 agrees with 7 junctional bases. Trimming leaves V shorter by 4 bases and J shorter by 4 bases, with the junction holding 7 bases beyond the gene matches. The cysteine opens and the phenylalanine closes a CDR3 of 15 amino acids. The only DNA kept is the CDR3, 45 bases in frame from the first base.